Listed here are 18 T cell receptor beta chains from one sample, sequenced in a study of monozygotic twins with inflammatory bowel disease. Reprocessing the 5' RACE reads, TCRdb reports a single entry for every CDR3 protein and omits DNA. In total, the table holds 350,000 to 500,000 distinct CDR3 sequences. The sample was blood. Receptors were obtained from a human donor with ulcerative colitis or Crohn's disease, or a healthy co-twin of an affected twin (not recorded which).

This chain joins TRBV29-1 and TRBJ1-1. The germline gives CDR1 SQVTM, CDR2 ANQGSEA. This CDR3 has 13 residues. CDR3 sequence reads: CSVQITIDTEAFF.

V usage is TRBV5-1 and J usage is TRBJ2-1; the D gene TCRdb calls, TRBD1, cannot be checked with no DNA. CDR3 length equals 13 residues. Germline V lookup: CDR1 SGHRS, CDR2 YFSETQ. The CDR3 reads CASAQIPSGEQFF.

The gene calls are TRBV28 and TRBJ2-1; TCRdb lists TRBD1, though no DNA is available to test this call. The germline gives CDR1 MDHEN, CDR2 SYDVKM. The CDR3 is 14 amino acids. The CDR3: CASRRGTDRNEQFF. The full variable domain, in which reference TRBV28 and TRBJ2-1 provide the parts outside the CDR3, is DVKVTQSSRYLVKRTGEKVFLECVQDMDHENMFWYRQDPGLGLRLIYFSYDVKMKEKGDIPEGYSVSREKKERFSLILESASTNQTSMYLCASRRGTDRNEQFFGPGTRLTVL.

The chain employs TRBV5-1 and TRBJ2-1. Per germline, CDR1 SGHRS and CDR2 YFSETQ. The CDR3 totals 16 residues. The CDR3 is CASSLEGWSSYNEQFF.

The V call is TRBV2, the J call TRBJ1-3; the TRBD1 assignment by TCRdb is unverifiable without DNA. The germline CDR1 and CDR2 sequences are SNHLY and FYNNEI. This CDR3 region has 15 residues. This CDR3 is CASMTGSRSGNTIYF.

The rearrangement uses TRBV4-2 and TRBJ2-7; TCRdb selects TRBD1, and the lack of DNA leaves this call unchecked. The CDR3 loop spans 13 amino acids. Germline CDR1 LGHNA, CDR2 YNFKEQ. The CDR3 is CASSQVGGYEQYF.

The chain carries TRBV6-2 or TRBV6-3 and TRBJ1-1; TCRdb picks TRBD1, but there is no DNA to check that call. The CDR3 has 13 amino acids. Germline values: CDR1 MNHEY, CDR2 SVGEGT. The CDR3 loop is CASLRAGSAEAFF.

This chain uses TRBV11-1 with TRBJ2-5; TCRdb reports TRBD1, a call that lacks DNA to check it against. This CDR3 contains 13 residues. Looked up from germline, CDR1 is SGHAT and CDR2 is FQDESV (reference sequence). CDR3 amino acids: CASSPPPLSFQYF.

This sequence joins TRBV6-7 and TRBJ2-2; absent DNA, TCRdb's TRBD1 call cannot be checked. TRBV6-7 is designated an ORF whose function remains uncertain. The length of the CDR3 is 13 residues. The CDR3 reads CASSYLQGEELFF.

This rearrangement joins TRBV5-1 to TRBJ1-4. The germline V gene encodes CDR1 SGHRS and CDR2 YFSETQ. The CDR3 totals 15 residues. The CDR3 region is CASSSDGSTNEKLFF.

This chain connects TRBV7-2 to TRBJ1-2. The CDR3 runs to 12 residues. The V gene's germline CDR1 is SGHTA and CDR2 FQGNSA. The CDR3 protein is CASSQAGRSFTF.

J is TRBJ2-1 and V is TRBV11-1; TCRdb's assignment of TRBD1 cannot be checked, as there is no DNA. This CDR3 spans 15 amino acids. Germline CDR1 is SGHAT and CDR2 is FQDESV (reference sequence). The CDR3 here is CASSFWDREGHEQFF.

The V gene is TRBV6-1, the J gene TRBJ1-5. The V gene's germline CDR1 is MNHNS and CDR2 SASEGT. The CDR3 loop spans 16 amino acids. CDR3 residues: CASSEALTYRNQPQHF.

V gene TRBV4-3 combines with J gene TRBJ2-1; TCRdb returns TRBD2, unconfirmable since there is no DNA. Germline V gene data show CDR1 as LGHNA and CDR2 as YSLEER. The CDR3 is 17 amino acids. CDR3 in amino acids: CASSQGPSPPSYNEQFF.

This chain uses TRBV19 with TRBJ2-1; TCRdb names TRBD2, which stays unverified in the absence of DNA. Looked up from germline, CDR1 is LNHDA and CDR2 is SQIVND (reference sequence). The CDR3 loop spans 15 amino acids. The CDR3 sequence is CASSPRTSGGSEQFF.

CDR3 residues: CASSFVGLEQYF. The chain has TRBV11-1 and TRBJ2-7; TCRdb names TRBD2, which stays unverified in the absence of DNA. Germline lookup yields CDR1 SGHAT and CDR2 FQDESV (reference sequence). The length of the CDR3 is 12 residues.

The chain carries TRBV19 and TRBJ2-1. The CDR3 consists of 15 residues. Germline CDR1 and CDR2: LNHDA and SQIVND (reference sequence). CDR3 in amino acids: CASSHDFLSYNEQFF.

The rearrangement uses TRBV28 and TRBJ1-5. Germline CDR1 and CDR2: MDHEN and SYDVKM. This CDR3 is built from 14 residues. CDR3 loop: CASRRMGGNQPQHF.